The present T cell receptor beta chain was sequenced within a study of cytomegalovirus exposure and HLA in healthy donors. Findings and caveats of the study: Productive rates of about 87% or about 30% were seen for most TCR beta V segments in an earlier analysis. No immune exposure information besides CMV serostatus was available.

With 60 Vbeta and 13 Jbeta primers, the PCR was carried out. Sequencing used immunoSEQ multiplex PCR; TCRdb keeps in-frame clones, though not all of them. The table shows 35,000 to 50,000 clones, with roughly 80% occurring only once. As concerns this clone: The antigen remains unidentified.

The CDR3 contains 13 residues. Per the germline V gene, CDR1 is SEHNR and CDR2 is FQNEAQ (reference sequence). V dropped 5 bases and J dropped 5 bases, with 9 bases sitting between them. This TCR was recovered from a man between 45 and 60 years old in good health and CMV-seronegative. The rearrangement links TRBV7-9 to TRBJ2-2; the D gene is possibly TRBD2 (6 bases). The sample taken for sequencing was PBMCs. The CDR3 coding sequence is TGTGCCAGCAGCGATGGGGGGACCGGGGAGCTGTTTTTT. Residues: CASSDGGTGELFF.